This T cell receptor (beta chain) was found in a study of OX40 agonist ivuxolimab in advanced cancers. About the research overall: From 23 to 79 years was the age range, with a mean of around 54 years, and 70% to 85% were male. Study outcomes and limitations: The average count of expanded clones was higher among CD8+ T cells than among CD4+. Low normalized T-cell clonal expansion also characterized some of the nonresponders.

TCRdb keeps only in-frame clones here, not all; method: immunoSEQ multiplex PCR. The sample shows about 73,000 clones, about 91% of them seen only once. The germline V gene encodes CDR1 KGHSH and CDR2 LQKENI. The CDR3 length is 14 residues. Trimming removed 0 bases at V and 10 bases at J, with 10 bases between. Notes on this clone: Its antigen is currently unknown.

Sampled blood was obtained at baseline, cycle 4 day 1, and cycle 7 day 1. The genes are TRBV18 and TRBJ1-6; D remains unclear. This receptor was taken from an adult with an advanced solid tumor such as melanoma, head and neck, liver or kidney cancer. Sequences were derived from CD4+ or CD8+ T cells sorted from blood, sampled in a trial of the OX40 agonist ivuxolimab. The CDR3 DNA is TGTGCCAGCTCACCACCGCCCCAACCCTCACCCCTCCACTTT. Its protein is CASSPPPQPSPLHF.